A single sample gave rise to the 22 T cell receptor beta chains below, sequenced in a study of beta chain features in type 1 diabetes. The authors reverse transcribed all of the isolated RNA, so sequencing captured expressed TCRB transcripts. Profiling relied on immunoSEQ multiplex PCR, and the TCRdb table lists in-frame clones only, not all of them. Of 250,000 or so clones listed, approximately 70% were seen once; the top ten hold about 0.05%. The sequenced material came from naive CD4+ T cells from blood. The origin of the receptors is a man between 25 and 39 years old in good health.

V usage is TRBV2 and J usage is TRBJ2-3; 9 nucleotides agree with TRBD2. The CDR3 covers 15 residues. Per germline, CDR1 SNHLY and CDR2 FYNNEI. J was trimmed by 1 base and V by 3 bases; bases with no gene match: 2. The CDR3 region is CASSERTSGTDTQYF. CDR3 sequence (DNA): TGTGCCAGCAGTGAGAGGACTAGCGGCACAGATACGCAGTATTTT.

This clone was seen only a few times. V and J are TRBV7-9 and TRBJ2-7, with 9 nucleotides matching TRBD1. CDR1 is SEHNR and CDR2 is FQNEAQ in the germline V gene (reference sequence). J lost 3 bases, V lost 1 base, and 1 base had no gene match. The CDR3 is 14 amino acids. The CDR3 loop reads CASSLEGQGYEQYF. CDR3 bases: TGTGCCAGCAGCTTAGAGGGACAGGGCTACGAGCAGTACTTC.

The chain uses TRBV30 and TRBJ1-2; D ambiguous. The germline gives CDR1 GTSNPN, CDR2 SVGIG (reference sequence). This CDR3 is 14 amino acids long. V gave up 2 bases and J gave up 5 bases, with 15 bases separating them. CDR3 sequence reads: CAWSSRVGEYGYTF. In nucleotides, the CDR3 is TGTGCCTGGAGTTCGAGAGTGGGAGAGTATGGCTACACCTTC.

Only a few counts were recorded for this clone. CDR3 bases: TGTGCCACCAGCACGCCGAGCACCGGGGAGCTGTTTTTT. It specifies CATSTPSTGELFF. The chain carries TRBV15 and TRBJ2-2; D is unclear. This CDR3 has 13 amino acids. Germline CDR1 LNHNV, CDR2 YYDKDF (reference sequence). Trimming cost V 4 bases and J 4 bases, with 7 bases left between them.

The gene calls are TRBV10-3 and TRBJ1-2; D unresolved. Germline V gene sequence: CDR1 ENHRY, CDR2 SYGVKD. V dropped 2 bases and J dropped 6 bases, with 16 bases sitting between them. The CDR3 is 15 residues long. The CDR3 spells CAISEEGSYEDGYTF. The CDR3 DNA reads TGTGCCATCAGTGAGGAAGGATCTTACGAGGATGGCTACACCTTC.

This sequence joins TRBV28 and TRBJ2-4; D is ambiguous. The CDR3 spans 14 residues. Germline V lookup: CDR1 MDHEN, CDR2 SYDVKM. Trimming left V 4 bases short and J 8 bases short, with 15 bases between. The CDR3 loop reads CASSSHPSGYIQYF. In DNA form, the CDR3 reads TGTGCCAGCAGTTCTCACCCCAGTGGATACATTCAGTACTTC.

The J gene is TRBJ2-3, the V gene TRBV18; D ambiguous. In germline, CDR1 is KGHSH, CDR2 LQKENI. Trimming took 4 bases from V and 1 from J, leaving 6 bases between them. The CDR3 sequence is 13 residues long. The CDR3 sequence: CASSLIGTDTQYF. The DNA for the CDR3 is TGTGCCAGCTCACTTATTGGCACAGATACGCAGTATTTT.

CDR3 coding DNA: TGTGCCAGCTCACCTACAGCGAACACCGGGGAGCTGTTTTTT. It specifies CASSPTANTGELFF. V and J are TRBV18 and TRBJ2-2; D is unclear. Trimming took 3 bases from V and 0 from J, leaving 5 bases between them. CDR1 is KGHSH, CDR2 LQKENI, per germline. The CDR3 sequence is 14 residues long.

This clone occurred a few times. V is TRBV29-1 and J is TRBJ2-7; a possible D gene is TRBD2 (5 bases). The length of the CDR3 is 11 residues. Germline CDR1 is SQVTM and CDR2 is ANQGSEA. The V end lost 7 bases, the J end lost 1 base, and 8 bases lay between the germline ends. The CDR3 spells CSATISYEQYF. The CDR3 DNA is TGCAGCGCGACTATTTCCTACGAGCAGTACTTC.

V gene TRBV30 combines with J gene TRBJ1-2; D may be TRBD1 (5 bases). Germline V gene data show CDR1 as GTSNPN and CDR2 as SVGIG (reference sequence). Trimming stripped 4 bases from V and 1 base from J, with 7 bases between. This CDR3 is built from 12 residues. In nucleotides, the CDR3 is TGTGCCTGGATGAGGGGTAACTATGGCTACACCTTC. This codes for CAWMRGNYGYTF.

V is TRBV30 and J is TRBJ1-5, with TRBD1 matching 7 bases. Germline loops: CDR1 GTSNPN, CDR2 SVGIG (reference sequence). The length of the CDR3 is 16 residues. V shed 2 bases, J shed 0 bases, and the junction held 7 bases outside the gene matches. The CDR3 DNA reads as TGTGCCTGGAGTTTCTCCGGGACAGATAGCAATCAGCCCCAGCATTTT. This sequence encodes CAWSFSGTDSNQPQHF.

This sequence joins TRBV2 and TRBJ1-2; no definite D call. Per germline, CDR1 SNHLY and CDR2 FYNNEI. This CDR3 is built from 16 residues. V lost 2 bases and J 2 bases, leaving 15 bases between the germline ends. As DNA, the CDR3 is TGTGCCAGCAGTGAAATGGGCGGGATTCTCAACTATGGCTACACCTTC. Protein: CASSEMGGILNYGYTF.

This clone was recorded only once. The chain is built from TRBV7-9 and TRBJ2-1; 10 bases line up with TRBD1. This CDR3 spans 15 amino acids. Germline V gene sequence: CDR1 SEHNR, CDR2 FQNEAQ (reference sequence). After removal of 6 bases from V and 6 bases from J, the junction contained 8 bases not matched to a gene. The CDR3 DNA is TGTGCCAGCAGTCAAGGGACAGGGGTTGGCAATGAGCAGTTCTTC. Translating it yields CASSQGTGVGNEQFF.

This sequence joins TRBV11-2 and TRBJ1-1, with D uncertain. Trimming cost V 6 bases and J 4 bases, with 12 bases left between them. The CDR3 covers 13 residues. Germline values: CDR1 SGHAT, CDR2 FQNNGV. The CDR3 region is CASRLLASTEAFF. The CDR3 nucleotides are TGTGCCAGCAGACTTCTAGCGAGCACTGAAGCTTTCTTT.

The chain uses TRBV30 and TRBJ2-3; D might be TRBD1 or TRBD2, each matching 6 bases. Trimming shortened V by 6 bases and J by 7 bases, and 23 bases separated the two germline ends. The germline V gene encodes CDR1 GTSNPN and CDR2 SVGIG (reference sequence). This CDR3 has 15 amino acids. The CDR3 reads CACTYLQRGLHTQYF. As DNA, the CDR3 is TGTGCCTGCACGTACCTGCAACGGGGGCTCCATACGCAGTATTTT.

This clone has just a few counts. The gene calls are TRBV27 and TRBJ2-6, with 7 bases identical to TRBD1. The V segment lost 1 base and the J segment 0 bases; nucleotides outside the gene matches: 3. Germline V gene data show CDR1 as MNHEY and CDR2 as SMNVEV (reference sequence). The CDR3 sequence is 17 residues long. This chain's CDR3 is CASSLFYRGSGANVLTF. The CDR3, as DNA: TGTGCCAGCAGTTTATTTTACAGGGGCTCTGGGGCCAACGTCCTGACTTTC.

This rearrangement joins TRBV29-1 to TRBJ1-1; 8 positions match TRBD1. This CDR3 has 13 amino acids. Germline values: CDR1 SQVTM, CDR2 ANQGSEA. With V trimmed by 6 bases and J by 7 bases, 10 bases remained unmatched. Here the CDR3 reads CSVLRDRPSEAFF. CDR3 nucleotides: TGCAGCGTCCTTCGGGACAGGCCCAGTGAAGCTTTCTTT.

The chain links TRBV25-1 to TRBJ2-7; the D is unclear. This CDR3 is built from 13 residues. Germline V gives CDR1 MGHDK, CDR2 SYGVNS. V lost 3 bases to trimming and J lost 0 bases, with 6 bases between them. The CDR3 nucleotides read TGTGCCAGCAGTGACCGGTGCTCCTACGAGCAGTACTTC. It yields the protein CASSDRCSYEQYF.

The chain is built from TRBV20-1 and TRBJ2-3; the D is unclear. The CDR3 covers 11 residues. The germline V gene encodes CDR1 DFQATT and CDR2 SNEGSKA (reference sequence). The V gene lost 6 bases and the J gene lost 4 bases, with 8 bases spanning the gap. The CDR3 DNA reads TGCAGTGCCGCCTCCCCAGATACGCAGTATTTT. It specifies CSAASPDTQYF.

This rearrangement joins TRBV14 to TRBJ2-5; 7 bases agree with TRBD1. V dropped 5 bases and J dropped 3; count of bases not matched to a gene: 9. The CDR3 totals 15 residues. CDR1 and CDR2 (germline): SGHDN, FVKESK. CDR3 region: CASSYLRGYEETQYF. The CDR3 nucleotides read TGTGCCAGCAGCTACCTCAGGGGGTATGAAGAGACCCAGTACTTC.

This clone was counted once. Other DNA sequences within the sample encode an identical CDR3. The chain uses TRBV9 and TRBJ2-3; D remains unclear. The CDR3 runs to 13 residues. V was cut by 0 bases and J by 6 bases, with 8 bases left in between. Germline lookup yields CDR1 SGDLS and CDR2 YYNGEE. The CDR3 DNA reads as TGTGCCAGCAGCGTAGATAGGACGGATACGCAGTATTTT. It specifies CASSVDRTDTQYF.

The chain joins TRBV29-1 to TRBJ1-4; D is possibly TRBD1 (5 bases). The CDR3 sequence is 13 residues long. CDR1 and CDR2 (germline): SQVTM, ANQGSEA. The CDR3 bases are TGCACCATCCTCCGGGGGGGGAGTGAAAAACTGTTTTTT. Translating it yields CTILRGGSEKLFF.